This T cell receptor beta chain was captured in a study of blood T cell repertoires in COVID-19. Study summary: PBMCs, B-cell-depleted T cells, or T cells provided the cDNA or gDNA that made up the material.

In the study's own analysis: Using reference gene primer amplification, nucleated cell counts were estimated. Assay: immunoSEQ multiplex PCR; the TCRdb copy retains only in-frame clones and omits some. The V and J calls and clone size were taken over from that table, and D and trimming were inferred from the DNA. The sample has around 110,000 clones; around 86% are singletons. This clone was observed a handful of times. In the same sample, other DNA sequences code for this CDR3. Germline values: CDR1 GTSNPN, CDR2 SVGIG (reference sequence). CDR3 length equals 13 residues. V shed 2 bases and J 1 base; nucleotides not matched to a gene: 1.

This TCR came from a middle-aged man with acute or convalescent COVID-19. The rearrangement joins TRBV30 to TRBJ1-2, with 7 bases matching TRBD1. Sequencing was performed on peripheral blood. CDR3 sequence reads: CAWSRQGNYGYTF. The CDR3 DNA reads as TGTGCCTGGAGTAGACAGGGTAACTATGGCTACACCTTC.